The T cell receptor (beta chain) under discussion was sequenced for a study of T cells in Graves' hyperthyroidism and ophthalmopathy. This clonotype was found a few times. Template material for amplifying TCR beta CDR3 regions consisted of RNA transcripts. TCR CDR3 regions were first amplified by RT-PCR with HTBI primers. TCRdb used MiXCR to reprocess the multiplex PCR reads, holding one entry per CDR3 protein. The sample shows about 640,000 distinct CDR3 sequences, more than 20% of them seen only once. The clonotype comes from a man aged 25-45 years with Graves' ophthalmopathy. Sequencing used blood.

CDR3 in amino acids: CASSETAYYSYEQYF. The CDR3 DNA is TGTGCCAGCAGTGAAACGGCGTACTACTCCTACGAGCAGTACTTC. The chain carries TRBV6-1 and TRBJ2-7; D is unresolved. Germline-derived CDR1 and CDR2 are MNHNS and SASEGT. The CDR3 contains 15 residues. V was cut by 2 bases and J by 0 bases, with 11 bases left in between.